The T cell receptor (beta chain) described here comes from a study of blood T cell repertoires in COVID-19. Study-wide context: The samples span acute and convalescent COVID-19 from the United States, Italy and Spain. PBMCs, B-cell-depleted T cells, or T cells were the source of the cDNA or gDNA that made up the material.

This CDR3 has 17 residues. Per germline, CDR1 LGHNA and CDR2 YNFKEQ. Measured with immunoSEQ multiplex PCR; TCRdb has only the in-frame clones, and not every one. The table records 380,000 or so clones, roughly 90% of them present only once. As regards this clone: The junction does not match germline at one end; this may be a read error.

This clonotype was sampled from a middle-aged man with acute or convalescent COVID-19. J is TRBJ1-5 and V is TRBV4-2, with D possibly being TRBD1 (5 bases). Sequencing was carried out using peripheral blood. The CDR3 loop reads CVSSKQPQVASNQPQHF. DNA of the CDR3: TGTGTCAGCAGCAAACAACCACAGGTGGCAAGCAATCAGCCCCAGCATTTT.